This TCR beta chain was profiled in a study of T cells in Graves' hyperthyroidism and ophthalmopathy. This clonotype has at least ten counts. The length of the CDR3 is 13 residues. V was shortened by 1 base and J by 4 bases, with 7 bases between the two germline ends. Germline V CDR1 and CDR2: LGHDT, YNNKEL (reference sequence). Authors of the study amplified TCR beta CDR3 regions from RNA transcripts. First-round RT-PCR with HTBI primers amplified the TCR CDR3 region. One entry per CDR3 protein, called by TCRdb with MiXCR from the multiplex PCR reads. The sample holds a few hundred thousand distinct CDR3 sequences; over 15% are singletons and the top ten take roughly a sixth.

The sequence came from a woman under 30 with Graves' ophthalmopathy. The chain carries TRBV3-1 and TRBJ1-1; D ambiguous. Material: blood. CDR3 residues: CASSQVIGTEAFF. In nucleotides, the CDR3 is TGTGCCAGCAGCCAAGTAATCGGCACTGAAGCTTTCTTT.